This note documents a single T cell receptor (beta chain) sequence. Its specificity is unknown. This sample was taken from a study of cytomegalovirus exposure and HLA in healthy donors. General study points: Later genetic work tied a missense DCLRE1C variant to beta-chain V and J trimming.

Use of 60 Vbeta and 13 Jbeta primers characterized the PCR. The assay was immunoSEQ multiplex PCR, and TCRdb's table has in-frame clones only and misses some. Of around 100,000 clones listed, roughly three quarters are singletons. Germline V gene sequence: CDR1 MNHNS, CDR2 SASEGT. V lost 4 bases, J lost 6 bases, and 16 bases stayed unmatched. The CDR3 loop spans 18 amino acids. The chain carries TRBV6-1 and TRBJ1-4; TRBD1 aligns across 8 bases. This receptor was obtained from a young woman in good health and CMV-seropositive. The sequencing sample was made of PBMCs. CDR3 amino acids: CASSAYGQGAGRYEKLFF. In DNA, the CDR3 is TGTGCCAGCAGTGCCTATGGACAGGGTGCGGGGCGATATGAAAAACTGTTTTTT.